A single sample is the source of the 7 T cell receptor beta chains below, sequenced in a study of blood T cell repertoires in COVID-19. This table comes from immunoSEQ multiplex PCR, and its TCRdb copy is limited to in-frame clones, with some not included. The repertoire holds approximately 310,000 clones, more than 75% seen once, with 1% in the top ten. Sequenced: peripheral blood. These receptors came from a man in his fifties or sixties with active or convalescent COVID-19.

This clone came up once. The rearrangement links TRBV6-6 to TRBJ1-1; tentative D call: TRBD1 (6 bases). Between the trimmed V and J ends, which lost 5 bases and 3 bases, there was a span of 13 bases. The CDR3 length is 14 residues. CDR1 and CDR2 (germline): MNHNY, SVGAGI (reference sequence). CDR3 sequence: CASSPGGGYTEAFF. The CDR3 bases are TGTGCCAGCAGTCCGGGAGGGGGGTACACTGAAGCTTTCTTT.

This chain links TRBV20-1 with TRBJ2-2, with 9 bases fitting TRBD2. This CDR3 spans 14 amino acids. Germline CDR1 is DFQATT and CDR2 is SNEGSKA (reference sequence). Unmatched junction bases numbered 6, after V lost 3 bases and J lost 7 bases. As DNA, the CDR3 is TGCAGTGCTAGTGGGCTAGCGGGAAGCGGGGAGCTGTTTTTT. Encoded protein: CSASGLAGSGELFF.

J is TRBJ1-1 and V is TRBV2; TRBD1 matches at 8 bases. The CDR3 is made up of 14 amino acids. Germline lookup yields CDR1 SNHLY and CDR2 FYNNEI. The junction had 9 bases not matched to a gene; V was cut back by 7 bases and J by 5 bases. The CDR3: CASTPLRQGTEAFF. CDR3 nucleotides: TGTGCCAGCACTCCGCTGAGACAGGGGACTGAAGCTTTCTTT. Based on the CDR3 plus reference TRBV2 and TRBJ1-1, the full variable domain is EPEVTQTPSHQVTQMGQEVILRCVPISNHLYFYWYRQILGQKVEFLVSFYNNEISEKSEIFDDQFSVERPDGSNFTLKIRSTKLEDSAMYFCASTPLRQGTEAFFGQGTRLTVV.

The chain combines TRBV5-1 with TRBJ2-1, with D perhaps TRBD2 (6 bases). V shed 4 bases and J shed 0 bases, with 14 bases lying between them. Germline lookup yields CDR1 SGHRS and CDR2 YFSETQ. This CDR3 region has 16 residues. The CDR3 reads CASSTGRQSSYNEQFF. The CDR3 DNA is TGCGCCAGCAGCACCGGGAGACAGAGCTCCTACAATGAGCAGTTCTTC.

The CDR3 here is CASSIITGSQSDTQYF. The DNA of the CDR3 is TGTGCCAGTAGTATTATTACGGGGAGTCAGTCAGATACGCAGTATTTT. This sequence joins TRBV19 and TRBJ2-3; maybe TRBD2 (5 bases). Looked up from germline, CDR1 is LNHDA and CDR2 is SQIVND (reference sequence). With 3 bases removed from V and 4 bases from J, the gap between germline ends came to 17 bases. CDR3 length: 16 amino acids.

The chain joins TRBV4-3 to TRBJ1-5; the D gene is possibly TRBD1 (6 bases). Between the trimmed V and J ends, which lost 2 bases and 7 bases, there was a span of 21 bases. The CDR3 extends over 17 amino acids. Germline-derived CDR1 and CDR2 are LGHNA and YSLEER. CDR3 DNA: TGCGCCAGCAGCCAATTTCATATCGTAACAGGGAAACAGCCCCAGCATTTT. Amino acid sequence: CASSQFHIVTGKQPQHF.

This clone came up a few times. This chain joins TRBV7-9 and TRBJ1-6; D gene uncertain. The CDR3 is 16 residues long. V was trimmed by 5 bases and J by 0 bases, leaving 11 bases between them. The germline V gene has CDR1 SEHNR and CDR2 FQNEAQ (reference sequence). As DNA, the CDR3 is TGTGCCAGCAGCCCGGCGGGGAGCTCCTATAATTCACCCCTCCACTTT. Amino acid sequence: CASSPAGSSYNSPLHF.